A single sample is the source of the 28 T cell receptor beta chains below, sequenced in a study of T-cell memory formation after mild COVID-19. In TCRdb, the 5' RACE reads were re-called with MiXCR into one record per CDR3 protein. The sample carries a few hundred thousand distinct CDR3 sequences, under 20% recorded once. Sequences were obtained from PBMCs or a T cell subset sorted from them (not recorded which). The receptors originated from a man between 18 and 35 years old who had mild COVID-19 (a few samples of this study predate the infection). Cell type and time point are not known.

This clonotype was observed a few times. The genes are TRBV5-1 and TRBJ2-5; 8 bases line up with TRBD2. The CDR3 runs to 14 residues. Germline V lookup: CDR1 SGHRS, CDR2 YFSETQ. The V and J ends lost 4 bases and 2 bases, in that order; junction bases with no gene match: 4. The CDR3 DNA is TGCGCCAGCAGCATTCGACTAGCGCAAGAGACCCAGTACTTC. Residues: CASSIRLAQETQYF.

This clonotype was found a few times. The chain carries TRBV20-1 and TRBJ2-1; D tentatively fits TRBD1 or TRBD2 (5 bases each). The V end lost 0 bases, the J end lost 0 bases, and 12 bases lay between the germline ends. The CDR3 contains 16 residues. Per the germline V gene, CDR1 is DFQATT and CDR2 is SNEGSKA (reference sequence). The CDR3 sequence is CSARDGTASSYNEQFF. The DNA of the CDR3 is TGCAGTGCTAGAGATGGGACCGCTAGCTCCTACAATGAGCAGTTCTTC.

The rearrangement links TRBV6-5 to TRBJ2-2, with 10 bases aligning to TRBD1. V was clipped by 6 bases and J by 5 bases; unmatched bases: 9. There are 16 residues in the CDR3. Germline loops: CDR1 MNHEY, CDR2 SVGAGI. Written as DNA, the CDR3 is TGTGCCAGCAGGACGCCGGGACAGGGGTTGACCGGGGAGCTGTTTTTT. This gives the protein CASRTPGQGLTGELFF.

This chain uses TRBV7-9 with TRBJ2-4; D is undetermined. CDR3 length: 13 residues. The V end was cut by 3 bases, the J end by 5 bases, with 8 bases between. CDR1 is SEHNR, CDR2 FQNEAQ, per germline (reference sequence). The CDR3 loop is CASSLWTENIQYF. The CDR3 DNA sequence: TGTGCCAGCAGCTTGTGGACCGAAAACATTCAGTACTTC.

This clonotype was recorded many times. The rearrangement uses TRBV27 and TRBJ2-2; D tentatively reads TRBD1 or TRBD2 (6 bases each). Trimming left V 2 bases short and J 9 bases short, with 13 bases between. This CDR3 has 14 amino acids. Germline CDR1 MNHEY, CDR2 SMNVEV (reference sequence). This chain's CDR3 is CASSLQYGGRELFF. In DNA form, the CDR3 reads TGTGCCAGCAGTTTACAGTACGGGGGCAGGGAGCTGTTTTTT.

In its sample, this clonotype was seen a few times. The rearrangement uses TRBV7-2 and TRBJ2-3; possibly TRBD1 or TRBD2 for D (6 bases each). V dropped 1 base and J dropped 1 base, with 12 bases sitting between them. The CDR3 totals 16 residues. Germline loops: CDR1 SGHTA, CDR2 FQGNSA. CDR3 sequence (DNA): TGTGCCAGCAGCTTAGAGGGGGACTTTCGCACAGATACGCAGTATTTT. Translated, it gives CASSLEGDFRTDTQYF.

This clonotype was found a few times. This rearrangement joins TRBV12-3 or TRBV12-4 to TRBJ1-1; D not resolved. The CDR3 runs 15 residues. Deletions cut 5 bases from V and 4 bases from J, with 17 bases between. This chain's CDR3 is CASSMEPLRSTEAFF. For the CDR3, the DNA is TGTGCCAGCAGTATGGAACCACTCAGGAGCACTGAAGCTTTCTTT.

This chain uses TRBV4-2 with TRBJ2-3; 13 positions match TRBD2. With V trimmed by 2 bases and J by 0 bases, 2 bases remained unmatched. This CDR3 is 17 amino acids long. Germline-derived CDR1 and CDR2 are LGHNA and YNFKEQ. Written as DNA, the CDR3 is TGTGCCAGCAGCCAAACGGGACTAGCGGGGAGCACAGATACGCAGTATTTT. Protein sequence: CASSQTGLAGSTDTQYF.

The chain combines TRBV5-1 with TRBJ1-2, with D possibly TRBD1 on 5 matching bases. The V gene lost 0 bases and the J gene lost 7 bases, with 13 bases spanning the gap. This CDR3 has 14 amino acids. CDR1 is SGHRS and CDR2 is YFSETQ in the germline V gene. CDR3 in amino acids: CASSLGGTDSGYTF. The CDR3 DNA sequence: TGCGCCAGCAGCTTGGGAGGGACTGATAGTGGCTACACCTTC.

This CDR3 reads CASSQDPDRELFF. The DNA of the CDR3 is TGCGCCAGCAGCCAAGACCCGGACAGGGAGCTGTTTTTT. The chain is built from TRBV4-3 and TRBJ2-2; D is perhaps TRBD1 (5 bases). The CDR3 sequence is 13 residues long. Trimming removed 0 bases from V and 9 bases from J, with 8 bases in between. The germline V gene has CDR1 LGHNA and CDR2 YSLEER.

This clonotype was seen at least ten times. The chain combines TRBV6-5 with TRBJ1-6; the D is unclear. Between the trimmed V and J ends, which lost 5 bases and 13 bases, there was a span of 21 bases. Looked up from germline, CDR1 is MNHEY and CDR2 is SVGAGI. The CDR3 contains 15 residues. The CDR3 sequence: CASSSLSGGWLPLHF. The CDR3 DNA sequence: TGTGCCAGCAGTAGCCTTTCTGGTGGTTGGTTGCCCCTCCACTTT.

The CDR3 DNA reads TGTGCCAGCAGCCTGGGACTTAATGAAAAACTGTTTTTT. Encoded protein: CASSLGLNEKLFF. V usage is TRBV7-2 and J usage is TRBJ1-4; tentatively, D is TRBD1 (5 bases). V lost 5 bases and J 4 bases, leaving 8 bases between the germline ends. The V gene's germline CDR1 is SGHTA and CDR2 FQGNSA. The CDR3 is made up of 13 amino acids.

The chain combines TRBV6-6 with TRBJ2-2, with 8 bases matching TRBD1. The CDR3 contains 14 residues. CDR1 and CDR2 (germline): MNHNY, SVGAGI (reference sequence). Trimming cost V 5 bases and J 6 bases; bases outside gene matches: 5. The CDR3 spells CASSPRGLAGELFF. CDR3 coding DNA: TGTGCCAGCAGTCCCAGGGGGCTAGCCGGGGAGCTGTTTTTT.

This clonotype was seen more than once but under ten times. The chain employs TRBV5-1 and TRBJ2-3; D gene ambiguous. The germline V gene has CDR1 SGHRS and CDR2 YFSETQ. This CDR3 spans 18 amino acids. Trimming stripped 0 bases from V and 3 bases from J, with 20 bases between. CDR3 sequence: CASSLGVSSRGITDTQYF. CDR3 in DNA: TGCGCCAGCAGCTTGGGTGTTTCCAGTCGTGGGATTACAGATACGCAGTATTTT.

This chain uses TRBV11-1 with TRBJ1-2; 8 bases are a match to TRBD1. This CDR3 spans 15 amino acids. Germline CDR1 reads SGHAT; CDR2 reads FQDESV (reference sequence). Trimming at V came to 5 bases and at J to 8 bases, leaving 13 bases not matched to a gene. CDR3 region: CASSKETGTGNGYTF. Written as DNA, the CDR3 is TGTGCCAGCAGCAAAGAGACCGGGACAGGAAACGGCTACACCTTC.

A few counts support this clonotype. This chain connects TRBV28 to TRBJ2-3; no clear D gene. The CDR3 has 14 residues. Germline V CDR1 and CDR2: MDHEN, SYDVKM. Trimming shortened V by 5 bases and J by 1 base, and 10 bases separated the two germline ends. CDR3 sequence (DNA): TGTGCCAGCAGTACCTGGACGCGCACAGATACGCAGTATTTT. Its protein product is CASSTWTRTDTQYF.

This clonotype was found a few times. The chain uses TRBV10-1 and TRBJ2-3; 10 positions match TRBD1. This CDR3 comprises 15 residues. V lost 4 bases to trimming and J lost 3 bases; unmatched junction nucleotides: 4. The germline CDR1 and CDR2 sequences are WNHNN and SYGVQD (reference sequence). The CDR3 reads CASSGGTGVTDTQYF. CDR3 DNA: TGCGCCAGCAGTGGGGGGACAGGGGTAACAGATACGCAGTATTTT.

The chain uses TRBV29-1 and TRBJ2-3; D is ambiguous. In germline, CDR1 is SQVTM, CDR2 ANQGSEA. V was shortened by 4 bases and J by 2 bases, with 10 bases between the two germline ends. The length of the CDR3 is 13 residues. The CDR3 reads CSVAGRITDTQYF. Written as DNA, the CDR3 is TGCAGCGTTGCCGGCCGCATCACAGATACGCAGTATTTT.

CDR3 region: CSARALREAYNEQFF. The CDR3 nucleotides are TGCAGTGCTAGAGCCTTACGGGAGGCCTACAATGAGCAGTTCTTC. The V gene is TRBV20-1, the J gene TRBJ2-1; 7 nucleotides align to TRBD2. The CDR3 runs 15 residues. With V trimmed by 1 base and J by 2 bases, 5 bases remained unmatched. CDR1 is DFQATT, CDR2 SNEGSKA, per germline (reference sequence).

This clonotype was seen more than once but under ten times. The chain is built from TRBV9 and TRBJ1-1; no clear D gene. CDR1 and CDR2 (germline): SGDLS, YYNGEE. The CDR3 totals 13 residues. Trimming left V 0 bases short and J 7 bases short, with 10 bases between. The chain's CDR3 is CASSVEGPSEAFF. The CDR3, as DNA: TGTGCCAGCAGCGTAGAGGGTCCCAGTGAAGCTTTCTTT.

The rearrangement uses TRBV6-6 and TRBJ1-1; D is perhaps TRBD1 (5 bases). Germline V gene lookup returns CDR1 MNHNY and CDR2 SVGAGI (reference sequence). The CDR3 totals 13 residues. The V gene lost 8 bases and the J gene lost 4 bases, with 14 bases spanning the gap. CDR3 bases: TGTGCCAGCCAGGGCGTCGGGGGCACTGAAGCTTTCTTT. Encoded protein: CASQGVGGTEAFF.

Comment on this clonotype: The junction departs from the called germline gene at one end, perhaps through a read error. The genes are TRBV4-2 and TRBJ1-1; possible D gene TRBD1, 5 bases. This CDR3 region has 16 residues. The germline CDR1 and CDR2 sequences are LGHNA and YNFKEQ. The CDR3 loop reads CASRQDLRGRSTEAFF. In nucleotides, the CDR3 is TGTGCCAGCAGACAAGATCTGAGGGGCCGGTCCACTGAAGCTTTCTTT.

The gene calls are TRBV5-1 and TRBJ2-4; D may be TRBD1 (5 bases). The CDR3 runs 16 residues. Trimming removed 4 bases from V and 7 bases from J, with 21 bases in between. CDR1 is SGHRS, CDR2 YFSETQ, per germline. The CDR3 is CASSPPVDTGWNIQYF. In nucleotides, the CDR3 is TGCGCCAGCAGCCCACCGGTGGACACCGGGTGGAACATTCAGTACTTC.

This clonotype was seen more than once but under ten times. This chain links TRBV10-3 with TRBJ2-5; tentatively, D is TRBD1 (6 bases). The germline V gene has CDR1 ENHRY and CDR2 SYGVKD. CDR3 length equals 15 residues. Trimming took off 6 bases at V and 5 bases at J, with 19 bases between the two ends. CDR3 loop: CAIRGATGILETQYF. CDR3 nucleotide sequence: TGTGCCATCAGGGGGGCGACAGGAATCTTGGAGACCCAGTACTTC.

This clonotype has a handful of counts. The chain carries TRBV7-8 and TRBJ2-3, with D possibly matching TRBD2 (6 bases). Trimming took off 4 bases at V and 5 bases at J, with 16 bases between the two ends. The length of the CDR3 is 15 residues. In germline, CDR1 is SGHVS, CDR2 FQNEAQ. The CDR3 region is CASSSRPGTQDTQYF. CDR3 bases: TGTGCCAGCAGCTCACGTCCCGGGACTCAAGATACGCAGTATTTT.

The V and J genes are TRBV29-1 and TRBJ2-4; D remains ambiguous. V lost 6 bases and J 3 bases, leaving 6 bases between the germline ends. Germline values: CDR1 SQVTM, CDR2 ANQGSEA. CDR3 length: 11 residues. CDR3 nucleotide sequence: TGCAGCGTCCGGTACAAAAACATTCAGTACTTC. Its protein product is CSVRYKNIQYF.

This clonotype was recorded many times. The chain joins TRBV12-3 or TRBV12-4 to TRBJ2-3, with TRBD1 as a possible D gene (6 bases). The CDR3 totals 15 residues. Trimming shortened V by 6 bases and J by 3 bases, and 16 bases separated the two germline ends. This chain's CDR3 is CASSQDRTATDTQYF. As DNA, the CDR3 is TGTGCCAGCAGCCAAGACAGGACAGCTACAGATACGCAGTATTTT.

This clonotype was counted at least ten times. This chain connects TRBV5-1 to TRBJ2-4, with D hard to call. The germline gives CDR1 SGHRS, CDR2 YFSETQ. V was cut by 1 base and J by 5 bases, with 7 bases left in between. The CDR3 loop spans 13 amino acids. The CDR3 loop is CASSLNGENIQYF. CDR3 coding DNA: TGCGCCAGCAGCTTGAACGGAGAAAACATTCAGTACTTC. The variable domain in full, completed from reference TRBV5-1 and TRBJ2-4, reads KAGVTQTPRYLIKTRGQQVTLSCSPISGHRSVSWYQQTPGQGLQFLFEYFSETQRNKGNFPGRFSGRQFSNSRSEMNVSTLELGDSALYLCASSLNGENIQYFGAGTRLSVL.